The 23 T cell receptor beta chains below all came from one sample that was sequenced in a study of CXCR3-negative and CXCR3-positive naive CD8 T cells. Antigens for these TCRs are unknown. Study results and limitations: CXCR3-positive naive cells carried more hydrophobic TRB CDR3s than CXCR3-negative naive cells did.

In preparing the TRB cDNA libraries, 5' RACE with UMI labels was used. From its re-call of the 5' RACE reads, TCRdb lists each CDR3 protein once, without DNA. This sample lists 49,000 or so distinct CDR3 sequences; its ten largest clones have roughly 0.6%. The source material was naive CXCR3+ CD8+ T cells from blood. Noted subset: CD45RO-CCR7+CD27+CD95- naive CD8+ T cells expressing CXCR3 (TNR3+). Source of these receptors: a human donor in good health. Some clones in this sample may be carry-over from other donors' samples.

V gene TRBV5-8 combines with J gene TRBJ2-7; TCRdb reports TRBD1, a call that lacks DNA to check it against. Germline CDR1 and CDR2: SGHTS and YDEGEE. This CDR3 is 15 amino acids long. CDR3 sequence reads: CASSPKTDWYHEQYF.

The J gene is TRBJ2-7, the V gene TRBV10-3. Looked up from germline, CDR1 is ENHRY and CDR2 is SYGVKD. The CDR3 has 14 amino acids. The chain's CDR3 is CAISESEVSYEQYF.

The V call is TRBV4-3, the J call TRBJ2-7; TCRdb designates TRBD1, a call that cannot be tested without DNA. There are 18 residues in the CDR3. CDR1 and CDR2 (germline): LGHNA, YSLEER. CDR3 sequence reads: CASSQEGVSSSGAGEQYF.

The gene calls are TRBV9 and TRBJ2-1; the D call of TRBD1 rests on TCRdb alone, since no DNA is present to check it. In germline, CDR1 is SGDLS, CDR2 YYNGEE. This CDR3 is 15 amino acids long. The CDR3 region is CASSVLGGAGNEQFF.

The genes are TRBV7-9 and TRBJ1-6. The germline V gene has CDR1 SEHNR and CDR2 FQNEAQ (reference sequence). This CDR3 comprises 13 residues. The CDR3: CASSSTGTPPLHF.

J is TRBJ2-1 and V is TRBV9; without DNA, the TCRdb call of TRBD1 cannot be checked. The CDR3 has 15 amino acids. Looked up from germline, CDR1 is SGDLS and CDR2 is YYNGEE. Here the CDR3 reads CASSGYSGDYNEQFF.

The chain is built from TRBV6-2 or TRBV6-3 and TRBJ2-7. CDR1 MNHEY and CDR2 SVGEGT come from the germline V gene. There are 13 residues in the CDR3. The CDR3 here is CASSYAVPYEQYF.

V usage is TRBV27 and J usage is TRBJ1-6; TCRdb names TRBD1, which stays unverified in the absence of DNA. There are 15 residues in the CDR3. The V gene's germline CDR1 is MNHEY and CDR2 SMNVEV (reference sequence). This CDR3 reads CASRPTGTGASPLHF.

The J gene is TRBJ2-7, the V gene TRBV11-2; TCRdb indicates TRBD2, and absent DNA this call remains unverified. The CDR3 runs 17 residues. The V gene's germline CDR1 is SGHAT and CDR2 FQNNGV. The CDR3 reads CASSHLAFGRSIYEQYF.

J is TRBJ2-2 and V is TRBV20-1; TCRdb's assignment of TRBD1 cannot be checked, as there is no DNA. This CDR3 is built from 15 residues. The germline gives CDR1 DFQATT, CDR2 SNEGSKA (reference sequence). The CDR3 spells CSAKRPDRHTGELFF.

The chain couples TRBV7-6 to TRBJ1-1. In germline, CDR1 is SGHVS, CDR2 FNYEAQ. There are 14 residues in the CDR3. CDR3 sequence reads: CASSLAVDKAEAFF.

The CDR3 loop is CASSLGPGSSYNEQFF. The rearrangement uses TRBV7-9 and TRBJ2-1. The length of the CDR3 is 16 residues. Germline V gene data show CDR1 as SEHNR and CDR2 as FQNEAQ (reference sequence).

The chain couples TRBV3-1 to TRBJ2-1; the D call from TCRdb, TRBD1, cannot be confirmed without DNA. CDR1 and CDR2 from the germline V gene are LGHDT and YNNKEL (reference sequence). The length of the CDR3 is 20 residues. The CDR3 loop reads CASSQVIRGTGGYSYNEQFF.

This sequence joins TRBV6-2 or TRBV6-3 and TRBJ1-1; TCRdb proposes TRBD1, but this gene call is untestable without DNA. In germline, CDR1 is MNHEY, CDR2 SVGEGT. This CDR3 contains 15 residues. CDR3 protein: CASSTDRAGGTEAFF.

The chain couples TRBV29-1 to TRBJ2-2; the D call of TRBD1 rests on TCRdb alone, since no DNA is present to check it. From germline, CDR1 is SQVTM and CDR2 ANQGSEA. There are 15 residues in the CDR3. CDR3: CSVDNGSGGPGELFF.

J is TRBJ2-1 and V is TRBV5-1. This CDR3 region has 15 residues. Looked up from germline, CDR1 is SGHRS and CDR2 is YFSETQ. The CDR3 loop is CASSLFWSSYNEQFF.

The chain joins TRBV20-1 to TRBJ2-7; the D call of TRBD2 rests on TCRdb alone, since no DNA is present to check it. The germline gives CDR1 DFQATT, CDR2 SNEGSKA (reference sequence). This CDR3 has 13 residues. CDR3 residues: CSAPPKSSYEQYF.

V is TRBV11-3 and J is TRBJ2-1; the D call of TRBD1 rests on TCRdb alone, since no DNA is present to check it. The CDR3 covers 14 residues. The germline gives CDR1 SGHNT, CDR2 YENEEA. The chain's CDR3 is CASNFGQGDGEQFF.

This rearrangement joins TRBV27 to TRBJ1-4. The germline gives CDR1 MNHEY, CDR2 SMNVEV (reference sequence). This CDR3 contains 13 residues. This CDR3 reads CASKDHFDEKLFF.

The gene calls are TRBV13 and TRBJ2-1; TCRdb's D call, TRBD2, is unchecked because there is no DNA. Germline CDR1 and CDR2: PRHDT and FYEKMQ (reference sequence). The CDR3 totals 16 residues. This CDR3 reads CASNMGTSGGVNEQFF. Complete variable domain (other parts from reference TRBV13 and TRBJ2-1): AAGVIQSPRHLIKEKRETATLKCYPIPRHDTVYWYQQGPGQDPQFLISFYEKMQSDKGSIPDRFSAQQFSDYHSELNMSSLELGDSALYFCASNMGTSGGVNEQFFGPGTRLTVL.

The rearrangement links TRBV5-6 to TRBJ2-3; TCRdb's assignment of TRBD1 cannot be checked, as there is no DNA. Germline values: CDR1 SGHDT, CDR2 YYEEEE. The CDR3 sequence is 15 residues long. The CDR3 sequence: CASSLSGLGADTQYF.

The genes are TRBV14 and TRBJ2-7. The length of the CDR3 is 14 residues. Germline assignment: CDR1 SGHDN and CDR2 FVKESK. The CDR3 is CASSQDTASYEQYF.

The chain recombines TRBV27 with TRBJ1-2; as DNA is missing, the TRBD1 call by TCRdb cannot be tested. Looked up from germline, CDR1 is MNHEY and CDR2 is SMNVEV (reference sequence). The CDR3 sequence is 16 residues long. The CDR3 loop reads CASSFLGGSPGYGYTF.